The present entry profiles one T cell receptor (beta chain) with its context. Its cognate antigen has yet to be identified. The input lacks base qualities; no much larger clone sits a single base away. The data are from a study of cytomegalovirus exposure and HLA in healthy donors (dated by TCRdb to about 2017). The study in broad terms: A later analysis indicated that the 95 to 150 validation repertoires were generated on the platform also employed for the roughly 720 repertoires of the first cohort. The study aimed to test whether signatures of past pathogen exposure could be identified by cataloging public T cell receptors. In addition to the first cohort of approximately 670 subjects, a separate validation cohort of around 110 different subjects was used. To predict cytomegalovirus infection status, the study combined high-throughput TCR immunosequencing, statistical association of individual TCRs with disease status, and machine learning. The paper as a whole reports these results and caveats: The validation cohort had no HLA typing available for a later analysis, so co-occurrence within that cohort was assessed over all 120 or so repertoires. The study listed 164 TCR beta chains as associated with cytomegalovirus. A later analysis found that TCRs clustered in the first cohort also tended to co-occur in the approximately 120 validation repertoires, with approximately 95% of cluster scores above 0. Three of the identified cytomegalovirus-associated TCR beta chains were confirmed in vitro to be specific for cytomegalovirus antigens. The authors suggested that the approach could potentially be generalized to other disease states and immunological phenotypes. Most TCR sequences were seen in very few donors, while some public TCRs were found in many individuals. Cytomegalovirus status was reported to be diagnosed by the classifier with high specificity and sensitivity in both the original and validation cohorts.

Taken from the germline V gene, the CDR1 and CDR2 loops are MDHEN and SYDVKM. V is cut back by 4 bases and J by 4 bases, with 6 bases in the junction unmatched. The CDR3 covers 15 residues, taking in both the cysteine and the phenylalanine. The entry retains the CDR3 DNA only, 45 bases that are in frame from base 1. The library relied on the immunoSEQ multiplex PCR assay. The original pipeline was this. A statistical classification framework was developed to diagnose cytomegalovirus status using the catalog of TCR beta chain sequences. TCRdb retrieved this table from immuneACCESS and kept in-frame rearrangements only. Not all clones are present; in checked studies, unresolved V genes account for under half, and no reason is known for the remainder. V and J calls plus clone size are reproduced from that table; the DNA served to infer D and trimming. The sample has a few hundred thousand clones on record, roughly 90% of them singletons. The ten most abundant clones make up about 0.8% of the sample.

Separate from the approximately 700-subject first cohort, the validation cohort of 95 to 150 subjects was the group to which the donors belonged. The TCR originated in a woman aged 18-29 years in good health and CMV-seronegative. The rearrangement joined TRBV28 to TRBJ2-1; 8 nucleotides in the junction match TRBD2. The specimen was PBMCs. The DNA reads TGTGCCAGCAGTTCCCGAGCGGGGGAGTACAATGAGCAGTTCTTC. This is translated as CASSSRAGEYNEQFF.